The 18 T cell receptor beta chains below all came from one sample that was sequenced in a study of OX40 agonist ivuxolimab in advanced cancers. The protocol was immunoSEQ multiplex PCR, while the TCRdb copy is restricted to in-frame clones and leaves out a portion. The data hold roughly 58,000 clones, with 75% to 90% observed a single time. The source was CD4+ or CD8+ T cells sorted from blood, collected in a trial of the OX40 agonist ivuxolimab. Receptor source: an adult with an advanced solid tumor such as melanoma, head and neck, liver or kidney cancer.

The genes are TRBV10-3 and TRBJ1-5; maybe TRBD1 (5 bases). V lost 5 bases and J lost 3, with 17 bases in between. In germline, CDR1 is ENHRY, CDR2 SYGVKD. This CDR3 comprises 16 residues. CDR3 nucleotides: TGTGCCATCAGTACCGATCGGGGGGGAAACAATCAGCCCCAGCATTTT. Its translation is CAISTDRGGNNQPQHF.

The V and J genes are TRBV6-1 and TRBJ1-4, with unresolved D. This CDR3 comprises 14 residues. Germline values: CDR1 MNHNS, CDR2 SASEGT. V was pared by 2 bases and J by 6 bases, with 10 bases between. The CDR3 reads CASSEIVYDEKLFF. The CDR3 coding sequence is TGTGCCAGCAGTGAAATTGTGTACGATGAAAAACTGTTTTTT.

The chain combines TRBV7-2 with TRBJ1-5, with D unresolved. Germline V lookup: CDR1 SGHTA, CDR2 FQGNSA. The CDR3 is made up of 15 amino acids. Trimming took off 4 bases at V and 0 bases at J, with 10 bases between the two ends. The CDR3 region has the DNA TGTGCCAGCAGCTCCGGGATTCATAGCAATCAGCCCCAGCATTTT. This codes for CASSSGIHSNQPQHF. Full variable domain (rest looked up from reference TRBV7-2 and TRBJ1-5): GAGVSQSPSNKVTEKGKDVELRCDPISGHTALYWYRQSLGQGLEFLIYFQGNSAPDKSGLPSDRFSAERTGGSVSTLTIQRTQQEDSAVYLCASSSGIHSNQPQHFGDGTRLSIL.

The CDR3 sequence: CASSLRGYGYTF. The CDR3 region has the DNA TGTGCCAGCAGTTTACGGGGCTATGGCTACACCTTC. The V call is TRBV28, the J call TRBJ1-2, with D unresolved. The CDR3 length is 12 residues. Germline CDR1 is MDHEN and CDR2 is SYDVKM. Trimming shortened V by 2 bases and J by 4 bases, and 5 bases separated the two germline ends.

This chain joins TRBV19 and TRBJ2-7, with TRBD1 as a possible D gene (5 bases). Germline V gives CDR1 LNHDA, CDR2 SQIVND (reference sequence). V lost 6 bases and J 6 bases, leaving 12 bases between the germline ends. The CDR3 covers 12 residues. In DNA, the CDR3 is TGTGCCAGTAGCTTCAGGGTGGGCGAGCAGTACTTC. Translated: CASSFRVGEQYF.

The DNA of the CDR3 is TGTGCCAGCAGTGAAGGGAGGATCGATGGCTACACCTTC. Translated, it gives CASSEGRIDGYTF. This rearrangement joins TRBV2 to TRBJ1-2; D ambiguous. V was clipped by 1 base and J by 6 bases, with 9 bases between them. This CDR3 comprises 13 residues. CDR1 is SNHLY, CDR2 FYNNEI, per germline.

This sequence joins TRBV6-5 and TRBJ2-3; 9 nucleotides agree with TRBD2. The ends lost 7 bases at V and 4 bases at J; junction bases unmatched: 9. The CDR3 runs 15 residues. Per the germline V gene, CDR1 is MNHEY and CDR2 is SVGAGI. The CDR3 here is CASTPFSGSADTQYF. The CDR3 coding sequence is TGTGCCAGCACCCCCTTTAGCGGGAGTGCAGATACGCAGTATTTT.

DNA for the CDR3: TGTGCCAGCAGTTTATGGGGGAACGGGCACACTGAAGCTTTCTTT. Protein product: CASSLWGNGHTEAFF. The V gene is TRBV28, the J gene TRBJ1-1; D call uncertain. Germline lookup yields CDR1 MDHEN and CDR2 SYDVKM. This CDR3 contains 15 residues. V was shortened by 0 bases and J by 3 bases, with 11 bases between the two germline ends.

The rearrangement uses TRBV11-2 and TRBJ2-1; 8 bases line up with TRBD2. Germline values: CDR1 SGHAT, CDR2 FQNNGV. The CDR3 length is 14 residues. The trim removed 2 bases at V and 7 bases at J, leaving 4 bases unmatched. CDR3 nucleotides: TGTGCCAGCAGCTTATGGGGACTAGGGAATGAGCAGTTCTTC. Its protein product is CASSLWGLGNEQFF.

The chain employs TRBV7-2 and TRBJ2-2; no reliable D call. The CDR3 has 16 residues. CDR1 SGHTA and CDR2 FQGNSA come from the germline V gene. Trimming stripped 5 bases from V and 7 bases from J, with 20 bases between. CDR3 nucleotide sequence: TGTGCCAGCAGCCTCATGTTTGGGCGAACGAGCGGGGAGCTGTTTTTT. Translation: CASSLMFGRTSGELFF.

The chain employs TRBV6-6 and TRBJ2-7, with 10 bases matching TRBD2. Per germline, CDR1 MNHNY and CDR2 SVGAGI (reference sequence). V lost 4 bases and J lost 3; bases outside the gene matches: 6. The CDR3 covers 15 residues. The CDR3 spells CASSSVGLAIYEQYF. The CDR3 bases are TGTGCCAGCAGTTCCGTGGGACTAGCGATCTACGAGCAGTACTTC.

The chain combines TRBV29-1 with TRBJ2-3; D might be TRBD2 (6 bases). Germline-derived CDR1 and CDR2 are SQVTM and ANQGSEA. The CDR3 totals 13 residues. V was cut by 4 bases and J by 5 bases, with 13 bases left in between. The CDR3 region is CSVGPGDVDTQYF. CDR3 bases: TGCAGCGTTGGTCCGGGGGATGTAGATACGCAGTATTTT.

The V gene is TRBV29-1, the J gene TRBJ1-2; D is unresolved. CDR1 is SQVTM, CDR2 ANQGSEA, per germline. The CDR3 length is 13 residues. V gave up 1 base and J gave up 4 bases, with 10 bases separating them. The CDR3 DNA is TGCAGCGTTGAAGTGGCAGGCCCCTATGGCTACACCTTC. Amino acid sequence: CSVEVAGPYGYTF.

The chain joins TRBV5-1 to TRBJ2-7; 7 bases agree with TRBD1. The CDR3 is made up of 13 amino acids. V lost 3 bases and J lost 3; bases outside the gene matches: 3. The germline V gene encodes CDR1 SGHRS and CDR2 YFSETQ. This chain's CDR3 is CASSSGQIYEQYF. The CDR3 DNA reads TGCGCCAGCAGCTCGGGACAGATCTACGAGCAGTACTTC.

The rearrangement uses TRBV7-8 and TRBJ2-1; TRBD2 agrees at 10 bases. After removal of 4 bases from V and 7 bases from J, the junction contained 16 bases not matched to a gene. Germline-derived CDR1 and CDR2 are SGHVS and FQNEAQ. The CDR3 consists of 18 residues. CDR3 DNA: TGTGCCAGCAGCTCCACGGGGGGAGCGGGAGGGCCGCGGAATGAGCAGTTCTTC. Residues: CASSSTGGAGGPRNEQFF.

The rearrangement joins TRBV5-4 to TRBJ2-3; 7 nucleotides agree with TRBD2. V was pared by 4 bases and J by 1 base, with 6 bases of the junction left unmatched. The CDR3 has 15 amino acids. Germline values: CDR1 SGHNT, CDR2 YYREEE (reference sequence). The CDR3 protein is CASSRSAGGTDTQYF. DNA of the CDR3: TGTGCCAGCAGCCGGTCTGCGGGAGGCACAGATACGCAGTATTTT.

CDR3 amino acids: CASSYPGGAGNVNGYTF. DNA for the CDR3: TGTGCCAGCAGTTACCCTGGGGGGGCAGGGAACGTAAATGGCTACACCTTC. V is TRBV27 and J is TRBJ1-2; TRBD1 might be the D (6 bases). V dropped 4 bases and J dropped 6 bases, with 24 bases sitting between them. The CDR3 runs to 17 residues. Germline-derived CDR1 and CDR2 are MNHEY and SMNVEV (reference sequence).

The V and J genes are TRBV7-8 and TRBJ2-3; weak D call: TRBD1 (6 bases). This CDR3 spans 15 amino acids. Germline V gives CDR1 SGHVS, CDR2 FQNEAQ. Between the trimmed V and J ends, which lost 1 base and 5 bases, there was a span of 13 bases. Written as DNA, the CDR3 is TGTGCCAGCAGCTTAGTCCTGGGGGCAGTAGATACGCAGTATTTT. Protein product: CASSLVLGAVDTQYF.